Following are 31 T cell receptor beta chains from one sample sequenced in a study of T cells in Graves' hyperthyroidism and ophthalmopathy (dated by TCRdb to between 2017 and 2020). Libraries were built with multiplex PCR. Sequencing took place on an Illumina HiSeq 2000. TCR beta CDR3 regions were amplified from RNA transcripts. The TCR CDR3 was subjected to a first round of RT-PCR using the HTBI primer set and the Qiagen OneStep RT-PCR kit. The public reads were quality trimmed at Q25 with fastp and then assembled into clones with MiXCR by TCRdb, keeping productive beta chains. Each record represents a unique CDR3 protein, reported with the most common genes and DNA among its rows. The sample data list some 600,000 distinct CDR3 sequences, and around 14% of these were observed just once. The ten largest clones capture 5.5% to 7.5% of the sample. Sample: blood. These receptors were obtained from a woman aged 25-40 years with Graves' hyperthyroidism that later progressed to Graves' ophthalmopathy.

This clonotype showed up many times. The CDR3 loop reads CASLRGGNTEAFF. The CDR3 region has the DNA TGTGCCAGCTTACGGGGAGGGAACACTGAAGCTTTCTTT. The chain employs TRBV11-2 and TRBJ1-1, with D uncertain. V lost 8 bases and J lost 1, with 11 bases in between. The CDR3 contains 13 residues. Germline V CDR1 and CDR2: SGHAT, FQNNGV.

The chain links TRBV28 to TRBJ1-5; TRBD1 matches 10 bases. This CDR3 has 14 residues. The J segment lost 5 bases and the V segment lost 6 bases, leaving 4 bases of the junction unmatched. The V gene's germline CDR1 is MDHEN and CDR2 SYDVKM. Here the CDR3 reads CASSRTGGYQPQHF. CDR3 in DNA: TGTGCCAGCAGCCGGACAGGGGGATATCAGCCCCAGCATTTT.

This clonotype was found many times. The chain recombines TRBV11-3 with TRBJ1-5; 7 bases are a match to TRBD1. V trimming: 1 base; J trimming: 0 bases; junction bases outside the gene matches: 6. Germline CDR1 SGHNT, CDR2 YENEEA. The CDR3 is made up of 17 amino acids. The CDR3: CASSLGGDSYSNQPQHF. The CDR3 DNA follows: TGTGCCAGCAGCTTAGGAGGGGACAGTTATAGCAATCAGCCCCAGCATTTT.

Notes on this clonotype: This clone may be a read error of a much larger clone one base away. This likely comes from a read error, as the CDR3 has no conserved phenylalanine or tryptophan at its end. This rearrangement joins TRBV20-1 to TRBJ2-1, with 11 bases that match TRBD2. The CDR3 consists of 12 residues. V shed 7 bases, J shed 4 bases, and the junction held 0 bases outside the gene matches. Per germline, CDR1 DFQATT and CDR2 SNEGSKA (reference sequence). This CDR3 is CSGTSGYNEQFL. For the CDR3, the DNA is TGCAGTGGGACTAGCGGGTACAATGAGCAGTTCCTC.

This clonotype was picked up a small number of times. J is TRBJ1-2 and V is TRBV7-9; D may be TRBD1 (5 bases). The V end was cut by 2 bases, the J end by 7 bases, with 11 bases between. This CDR3 has 13 amino acids. From germline, CDR1 is SEHNR and CDR2 FQNEAQ (reference sequence). For the CDR3, the DNA is TGTGCCAGCAGCTTAACAGACCAGGGTGGCTACACCTTC. Amino acids: CASSLTDQGGYTF.

This clonotype was counted many times. The chain joins TRBV7-2 to TRBJ2-3; D unclear. The V gene's germline CDR1 is SGHTA and CDR2 FQGNSA. This CDR3 has 15 amino acids. Trimming removed 5 bases from V and 5 bases from J, with 17 bases in between. The CDR3 DNA is TGTGCCAGCAGCCCTGTGTTTAGGGTTGGAGATACGCAGTATTTT. It codes for CASSPVFRVGDTQYF.

This clonotype occurred many times. J is TRBJ1-1 and V is TRBV7-3; unclear D gene. The germline V gene encodes CDR1 SGHTA and CDR2 FQGTGA. The CDR3 length is 14 residues. Trimming shortened V by 8 bases and J by 1 base, and 14 bases separated the two germline ends. CDR3: CASSLGFENTEAFF. Written as DNA, the CDR3 is TGTGCCAGCTCGTTAGGATTTGAGAACACTGAAGCTTTCTTT.

This clonotype appeared many times. The chain combines TRBV5-1 with TRBJ2-1; 7 bases map to TRBD1. The CDR3 is 15 amino acids. V was clipped by 4 bases and J by 3 bases; unmatched bases: 7. Germline V lookup: CDR1 SGHRS, CDR2 YFSETQ. The CDR3 protein is CASSQSGTDYNEQFF. The CDR3, as DNA: TGCGCCAGCAGCCAGTCCGGGACAGACTACAATGAGCAGTTCTTC.

Concerning this clonotype: This clone may be a read error of a much larger clone one base away. The V and J genes are TRBV5-4 and TRBJ2-1; unclear D gene. This CDR3 comprises 11 residues. V lost 4 bases and J 5 bases, leaving 4 bases between the germline ends. Germline V gives CDR1 SGHNT, CDR2 YYREEE (reference sequence). The CDR3 reads CASSIDNEQFF. The CDR3 DNA reads TGTGCCAGCAGCATAGACAATGAGCAGTTCTTC.

This clonotype was observed many times. The chain combines TRBV7-2 with TRBJ2-2; D may be TRBD2 (5 bases). CDR3 length equals 14 residues. Germline V gene lookup returns CDR1 SGHTA and CDR2 FQGNSA. V was trimmed by 5 bases and J by 3 bases, leaving 10 bases between them. This CDR3 is CASSPTRDTGELFF. The CDR3 DNA reads as TGTGCCAGCAGCCCCACTAGAGACACCGGGGAGCTGTTTTTT.

This clonotype was observed a few times. The gene calls are TRBV29-1 and TRBJ1-5, with D unclear. V lost 4 bases, J lost 0 bases, and 7 bases lay in between. Looked up from germline, CDR1 is SQVTM and CDR2 is ANQGSEA. The CDR3 runs to 13 residues. CDR3 sequence: CSVAQNSNQPQHF. The CDR3 DNA sequence: TGCAGCGTTGCCCAGAATAGCAATCAGCCCCAGCATTTT.

This clonotype was seen a handful of times. The genes are TRBV20-1 and TRBJ1-2, with D possibly matching TRBD1 (5 bases). This CDR3 has 14 residues. Germline V gives CDR1 DFQATT, CDR2 SNEGSKA (reference sequence). The germline V and J ends were trimmed by 3 bases and 2 bases, with 13 bases remaining between them. CDR3 coding DNA: TGCAGTGCTAGTAGCCGGGGGTCCAACTATGGCTACACCTTC. Its translation is CSASSRGSNYGYTF.

There are many counts of this clonotype. V and J are TRBV28 and TRBJ2-5, with a weak D call TRBD1 (6 bases). This CDR3 has 15 residues. CDR1 MDHEN and CDR2 SYDVKM come from the germline V gene. V was pared by 4 bases and J by 5 bases, with 17 bases between. The CDR3 sequence: CASSWDYRVGETQYF. The CDR3 bases are TGTGCCAGCAGTTGGGATTACAGGGTCGGCGAGACCCAGTACTTC.

Many counts were recorded for this clonotype. This chain connects TRBV28 to TRBJ1-2; maybe TRBD1 (5 bases). CDR3 length equals 16 residues. CDR1 is MDHEN, CDR2 SYDVKM, per germline. The ends were cut back, 1 base at V and 5 bases at J, with 17 bases in the middle. CDR3 loop: CASSLFGAGGSYGYTF. The CDR3 DNA reads TGTGCCAGCAGTTTATTTGGGGCAGGCGGGAGTTATGGCTACACCTTC.

The CDR3 loop reads CAWSGQRGASTDTQYF. CDR3 coding DNA: TGTGCCTGGAGTGGTCAACGGGGTGCTAGCACAGATACGCAGTATTTT. V gene TRBV30 combines with J gene TRBJ2-3; D is perhaps TRBD2 (5 bases). In germline, CDR1 is GTSNPN, CDR2 SVGIG (reference sequence). V shed 1 base and J shed 0 bases, with 14 bases lying between them. The CDR3 loop spans 16 amino acids.

The chain recombines TRBV27 with TRBJ2-5; 7 bases line up with TRBD1. Germline CDR1 is MNHEY and CDR2 is SMNVEV (reference sequence). This CDR3 has 16 residues. The ends lost 5 bases at V and 2 bases at J; junction bases unmatched: 11. Written as DNA, the CDR3 is TGTGCCAGCAGTCCAGGACAGGCCTACTCTCAAGAGACCCAGTACTTC. It yields the protein CASSPGQAYSQETQYF.

This clonotype was counted many times. The chain couples TRBV11-1 to TRBJ2-7; 13 nucleotides align to TRBD2. Germline V gives CDR1 SGHAT, CDR2 FQDESV (reference sequence). V trimming: 5 bases; J trimming: 3 bases; junction bases outside the gene matches: 13. There are 18 residues in the CDR3. The CDR3 sequence: CASSPKVETSGRIYEQYF. In DNA, the CDR3 is TGTGCCAGCAGCCCTAAAGTCGAGACTAGCGGGAGGATCTACGAGCAGTACTTC.

In this sample, this clonotype turned up many times. V usage is TRBV10-3 and J usage is TRBJ2-6, with D perhaps matching TRBD1 (6 bases). Per germline, CDR1 ENHRY and CDR2 SYGVKD. CDR3 length equals 21 residues. The V and J ends lost 5 bases and 0 bases respectively, with 26 bases between them. In nucleotides, the CDR3 is TGTGCCATCAGTCACACCCCAACAGGGCCCGCCCGCCTCTCTGGGGCCAACGTCCTGACTTTC. Protein product: CAISHTPTGPARLSGANVLTF.

This clonotype occurred many times. V gene TRBV28 combines with J gene TRBJ2-3; unclear D gene. This CDR3 spans 13 amino acids. CDR1 is MDHEN and CDR2 is SYDVKM in the germline V gene. Trimming left V 5 bases short and J 2 bases short, with 8 bases between. This chain's CDR3 is CASSPPPTDTQYF. CDR3 DNA sequence: TGTGCCAGCAGTCCCCCACCCACAGATACGCAGTATTTT. The full variable domain, rest sourced from reference TRBV28 and TRBJ2-3, is DVKVTQSSRYLVKRTGEKVFLECVQDMDHENMFWYRQDPGLGLRLIYFSYDVKMKEKGDIPEGYSVSREKKERFSLILESASTNQTSMYLCASSPPPTDTQYFGPGTRLTVL.

A few counts support this clonotype. The chain combines TRBV7-9 with TRBJ2-3; a possible D gene is TRBD2 (6 bases). Trimming cost V 2 bases and J 4 bases, with 16 bases left between them. In germline, CDR1 is SEHNR, CDR2 FQNEAQ (reference sequence). The CDR3 consists of 16 residues. CDR3 sequence reads: CASSLFLAFNPDTQYF. The CDR3 coding sequence is TGTGCCAGCAGCTTATTTCTAGCGTTCAACCCAGATACGCAGTATTTT.

This clonotype was found many times. The chain uses TRBV10-3 and TRBJ1-1, with D possibly TRBD1 on 5 matching bases. From germline, CDR1 is ENHRY and CDR2 SYGVKD. This CDR3 spans 13 amino acids. V shed 3 bases and J shed 5 bases, with 10 bases lying between them. The CDR3 DNA follows: TGTGCCATCAGTGACCCCCCAGGGACTGAAGCTTTCTTT. Its protein product is CAISDPPGTEAFF.

Many counts were recorded for this clonotype. V usage is TRBV12-3 or TRBV12-4 and J usage is TRBJ1-5; unclear D gene. V was trimmed by 5 bases and J by 4 bases, leaving 15 bases between them. The length of the CDR3 is 15 residues. The CDR3 DNA follows: TGTGCCAGCAGTCGCGATCTTAGTCGAAATCAGCCCCAGCATTTT. Translation gives CASSRDLSRNQPQHF.

The table lists this clonotype with many counts. V is TRBV30 and J is TRBJ2-3; either TRBD1 or TRBD2 may supply D (5 bases each). The ends were cut back, 3 bases at V and 6 bases at J, with 13 bases in the middle. This CDR3 is 13 amino acids long. Germline CDR1 reads GTSNPN; CDR2 reads SVGIG (reference sequence). In DNA form, the CDR3 reads TGTGCCTGGAGGCAACCCGGGGCGGATACGCAGTATTTT. Encoded protein: CAWRQPGADTQYF.

This clonotype came up a few times. CDR3 sequence (DNA): TGTGCCAGCTCACGGGGGGAGATCACAAGGGCAACCTACGAGCAGTACTTC. It specifies CASSRGEITRATYEQYF. V gene TRBV18 combines with J gene TRBJ2-7, with a tentative D call TRBD2 (6 bases). This CDR3 spans 17 amino acids. V was shortened by 4 bases and J by 2 bases, with 21 bases between the two germline ends. Germline-derived CDR1 and CDR2 are KGHSH and LQKENI.

This clonotype was seen only a few times. The chain combines TRBV30 with TRBJ2-1; D is ambiguous. V was shortened by 2 bases and J by 10 bases, with 18 bases between the two germline ends. In germline, CDR1 is GTSNPN, CDR2 SVGIG (reference sequence). The CDR3 has 14 amino acids. The CDR3: CAWSKDGDLREQFF. The DNA of the CDR3 is TGTGCCTGGAGTAAGGACGGAGACCTCCGGGAGCAGTTCTTC.

This clonotype came up many times. The chain is built from TRBV19 and TRBJ1-5; D is possibly TRBD1 (5 bases). This CDR3 is 18 amino acids long. The germline CDR1 and CDR2 sequences are LNHDA and SQIVND (reference sequence). V was shortened by 3 bases and J by 0 bases, with 18 bases between the two germline ends. The CDR3 sequence: CASSIGTVLQYSNQPQHF. CDR3 nucleotides: TGTGCCAGTAGTATTGGGACCGTCCTTCAATATAGCAATCAGCCCCAGCATTTT.

The chain combines TRBV19 with TRBJ2-5, with D tentatively TRBD1 (5 bases). This CDR3 has 13 residues. V was cut by 1 base and J by 5 bases, with 8 bases left in between. CDR1 and CDR2 from the germline V gene are LNHDA and SQIVND (reference sequence). The CDR3 spells CASSIVAGETQYF. The CDR3 DNA sequence: TGTGCCAGTAGTATAGTGGCAGGGGAGACCCAGTACTTC. Using reference TRBV19 and TRBJ2-5 for the parts outside the CDR3, the full variable domain is DGGITQSPKYLFRKEGQNVTLSCEQNLNHDAMYWYRQDPGQGLRLIYYSQIVNDFQKGDIAEGYSVSREKKESFPLTVTSAQKNPTAFYLCASSIVAGETQYFGPGTRLLVL.

V and J are TRBV19 and TRBJ1-1; D not certain. V lost 4 bases and J lost 6, with 12 bases in between. Germline V gene data show CDR1 as LNHDA and CDR2 as SQIVND (reference sequence). The CDR3 consists of 13 residues. The CDR3 is CASSKRHSSEAFF. In DNA, the CDR3 is TGTGCCAGTAGTAAAAGACACAGTTCTGAAGCTTTCTTT.

This clonotype was seen more than once but under ten times. The chain employs TRBV25-1 and TRBJ2-1, with 9 bases that match TRBD2. V lost 7 bases to trimming and J lost 3 bases; unmatched junction nucleotides: 13. Germline loops: CDR1 MGHDK, CDR2 SYGVNS. The CDR3 is 17 amino acids. CDR3 sequence reads: CASMGGGLAIYYNEQFF. The CDR3 DNA reads TGTGCCAGCATGGGAGGGGGACTAGCAATTTACTACAATGAGCAGTTCTTC.

This clonotype was observed a handful of times. The J gene is TRBJ1-2, the V gene TRBV10-3; D not resolved. The CDR3 runs to 14 residues. V lost 0 bases and J lost 8, with 13 bases in between. CDR1 and CDR2 (germline): ENHRY, SYGVKD. The CDR3, as DNA: TGTGCCATCAGTGAGTCGATGTCGGAGGGCGGCTACACCTTC. Its protein is CAISESMSEGGYTF.

There are many counts of this clonotype. The chain combines TRBV27 with TRBJ1-5; 8 nucleotides line up with TRBD1. Per germline, CDR1 MNHEY and CDR2 SMNVEV (reference sequence). Trimming at V came to 5 bases and at J to 2 bases, leaving 14 bases not matched to a gene. CDR3 size: 18 residues. Written as DNA, the CDR3 is TGTGCCAGCAGTCGATACCTTGACAGGGGAGGCGGCAATCAGCCCCAGCATTTT. Amino acids: CASSRYLDRGGGNQPQHF.